This T cell receptor beta chain was captured by sequencing in a study of cytomegalovirus exposure and HLA in healthy donors. Findings of the study overall: One cluster of highly shared sequence variants probably arose as a sequencing artifact. Most TCR sequences were rare, but some public TCRs occurred in many donors.

Trimming cost V 5 bases and J 2 bases; bases outside gene matches: 6. Germline V gene data show CDR1 as SGDLS and CDR2 as YYNGEE. CDR3 length: 15 residues. Notes on this clone: The antigen remains unidentified.

PCR used 60 Vbeta primers and 13 Jbeta primers. Only in-frame clones appear in the TCRdb table, and some are missing; sequencing was by immunoSEQ multiplex PCR. The table has under 300,000 clones, about 86% seen once; the top ten hold roughly 7.4%. This TCR was sampled from a woman in her sixties in good health and CMV-seropositive. Source material: PBMCs. The V gene is TRBV9, the J gene TRBJ1-1; TRBD1 aligns across 10 bases. The CDR3 spells CASRVGQGLNTEAFF. The CDR3 DNA reads as TGTGCCAGCAGGGTGGGACAGGGGCTAAACACTGAAGCTTTCTTT.